This record looks at one T cell receptor beta chain sequence and its context. Deletions cut 0 bases from V and 3 bases from J, with 15 bases between. CDR3 length: 16 residues. CDR1 and CDR2 (germline): MGHRA, YSYEKL. This record belongs to a study of shared clonotypes between healthy human individuals. Measured with immunoSEQ multiplex PCR; TCRdb has only the in-frame clones, and not every one. This sample has some 2,100,000 clones, with under 97% found just once. The sample consisted of naive CD4+ T cells sorted from blood. The subset denotes: CD45RA+ positively selected. The chain recombines TRBV4-1 with TRBJ2-7, with D maybe TRBD1 (5 bases). This receptor was identified in a man aged 18 to 35 in good health. The CDR3 region has the DNA TGCGCCAGCAGCCAAGATTCAGGGCAACCGATCTACGAGCAGTACTTC. Translated: CASSQDSGQPIYEQYF.